These 19 T cell receptor beta chains came from one sample sequenced in a study of response to subunit inactivated influenza vaccine. TCRdb independently ran MiXCR on the RT-PCR reads; one entry per CDR3 protein. The data show 550,000 to 800,000 distinct CDR3 sequences, approximately 14% seen once. The sequenced sample was PBMCs from blood, obtained 14 days before vaccination. These receptors were collected from a man aged 45-60 years who received an inactivated influenza vaccine.

This clonotype came up a few times. The chain combines TRBV3-1 with TRBJ1-5; D gene ambiguous. Germline CDR1 is LGHDT and CDR2 is YNNKEL (reference sequence). With 1 base removed from V and 6 bases from J, the gap between germline ends came to 4 bases. The CDR3 spans 12 residues. The CDR3 DNA is TGTGCCAGCAGCCAAGGATTTCAGCCCCAGCATTTT. It codes for CASSQGFQPQHF.

The sample holds a few counts of this clonotype. The V call is TRBV7-2, the J call TRBJ2-1; D is undetermined. Deletions cut 2 bases from V and 8 bases from J, with 10 bases between. This CDR3 spans 13 amino acids. The germline gives CDR1 SGHTA, CDR2 FQGNSA. The CDR3 coding sequence is TGTGCCAGCAGCTTACCCGGAGTTGATGAGCAGTTCTTC. Its protein product is CASSLPGVDEQFF.

This clonotype was observed many times. V usage is TRBV12-3 or TRBV12-4 and J usage is TRBJ2-2; 8 bases are shared with TRBD2. Trimming cost V 4 bases and J 5 bases; bases outside gene matches: 3. The length of the CDR3 is 14 residues. The CDR3 reads CASSWGLGTGELFF. The CDR3 nucleotides are TGTGCCAGCAGTTGGGGACTAGGGACCGGGGAGCTGTTTTTT.

The genes are TRBV6-1 and TRBJ1-6; D perhaps matches TRBD1 (6 bases). The germline V and J ends were trimmed by 0 bases and 6 bases, with 9 bases remaining between them. Germline V gene lookup returns CDR1 MNHNS and CDR2 SASEGT. This CDR3 is 15 amino acids long. Written as DNA, the CDR3 is TGTGCCAGCAGTGAAGCGGGCAGGGGTAATTCACCCCTCCACTTT. Translating it yields CASSEAGRGNSPLHF.

This clonotype was counted between two and nine times. V and J are TRBV2 and TRBJ1-5; TRBD1 is a possible D gene (5 bases). Germline lookup yields CDR1 SNHLY and CDR2 FYNNEI. V was clipped by 2 bases and J by 1 base, with 12 bases between them. The CDR3 length is 16 residues. In DNA form, the CDR3 reads TGTGCCAGCAGTGAATTGTGGGGGTTGAGCAATCAGCCCCAGCATTTT. Protein product: CASSELWGLSNQPQHF.

The V gene is TRBV13, the J gene TRBJ1-2; the match to TRBD1 covers 9 bases. In germline, CDR1 is PRHDT, CDR2 FYEKMQ (reference sequence). The CDR3 has 12 amino acids. V shed 5 bases, J shed 7 bases, and the junction held 2 bases outside the gene matches. This chain's CDR3 is CASSRDRAGYTF. CDR3 nucleotides: TGTGCCAGCAGCAGGGACAGGGCTGGCTACACCTTC.

This clonotype was observed many times. This chain joins TRBV12-3 or TRBV12-4 and TRBJ2-3; D possibly uses TRBD1 or TRBD2 (7 bases each). This CDR3 has 16 amino acids. Trimming took 0 bases from V and 6 from J, leaving 16 bases between them. The CDR3 reads CASSLAGRRGGDTQYF. CDR3 nucleotides: TGTGCCAGCAGTTTAGCAGGTCGCAGGGGGGGGGATACGCAGTATTTT.

This sequence joins TRBV20-1 and TRBJ1-6; tentative D call: TRBD1 (5 bases). The CDR3 is 13 residues long. Germline CDR1 DFQATT, CDR2 SNEGSKA (reference sequence). The V end was cut by 3 bases, the J end by 7 bases, with 10 bases between. CDR3 coding DNA: TGCAGTGCTAGGACAGAAGAAAATTCACCCCTCCACTTT. It is translated as CSARTEENSPLHF.

This clonotype was seen many times. The CDR3 spells CSGASSYEQYF. The CDR3 DNA is TGCAGCGGTGCAAGTTCCTACGAGCAGTACTTC. The J gene is TRBJ2-7, the V gene TRBV29-1; no definite D call. CDR3 size: 11 residues. V lost 7 bases, J lost 1 base, and 8 bases lay in between. The germline V gene encodes CDR1 SQVTM and CDR2 ANQGSEA.

The chain is built from TRBV28 and TRBJ1-5, with D unclear. Germline V CDR1 and CDR2: MDHEN, SYDVKM. V dropped 5 bases and J dropped 7 bases, with 12 bases sitting between them. CDR3 size: 13 residues. CDR3 sequence (DNA): TGTGCCAGCAGTCCCGAGACGAGACAGCCCCAGCATTTT. The encoded protein is CASSPETRQPQHF.

This clonotype has just a few counts. This sequence joins TRBV30 and TRBJ2-7; 10 bases map to TRBD2. The CDR3 consists of 14 residues. From germline, CDR1 is GTSNPN and CDR2 SVGIG (reference sequence). V was pared by 1 base and J by 6 bases, with 6 bases of the junction left unmatched. The CDR3 loop is CAWSEVGLATEQYF. CDR3 coding DNA: TGTGCCTGGAGTGAGGTGGGACTAGCGACCGAGCAGTACTTC.

The CDR3 bases are TGTGCCAGCAGCTTAGTTATCGATACCTACAATGAGCAGTTCTTC. Its protein product is CASSLVIDTYNEQFF. The chain uses TRBV7-2 and TRBJ2-1, with D unresolved. Germline values: CDR1 SGHTA, CDR2 FQGNSA. With 1 base removed from V and 2 bases from J, the gap between germline ends came to 9 bases. This CDR3 comprises 15 residues. Supplemented by reference TRBV7-2 and TRBJ2-1, the full variable domain reads GAGVSQSPSNKVTEKGKDVELRCDPISGHTALYWYRQSLGQGLEFLIYFQGNSAPDKSGLPSDRFSAERTGGSVSTLTIQRTQQEDSAVYLCASSLVIDTYNEQFFGPGTRLTVL.

In this sample, this clonotype turned up a few times. The chain joins TRBV3-1 to TRBJ2-3; tentatively, D is TRBD1 (5 bases). Germline values: CDR1 LGHDT, CDR2 YNNKEL (reference sequence). V lost 4 bases and J 0 bases, leaving 11 bases between the germline ends. This CDR3 is built from 15 residues. CDR3 sequence (DNA): TGTGCCAGCAGCCCTGGGGCGTTTAGCACAGATACGCAGTATTTT. This translates into CASSPGAFSTDTQYF.

This chain connects TRBV10-3 to TRBJ2-1; weak D call: TRBD2 (6 bases). This CDR3 comprises 15 residues. Germline CDR1 is ENHRY and CDR2 is SYGVKD. V lost 1 base to trimming and J lost 5 bases, with 12 bases between them. This CDR3 reads CAISEWDSGDNEQFF. DNA of the CDR3: TGTGCCATCAGTGAGTGGGACTCGGGTGACAATGAGCAGTTCTTC.

This clonotype was counted between two and nine times. The J gene is TRBJ2-5, the V gene TRBV25-1, with a possible D match to TRBD2 (6 bases). Between the trimmed V and J ends, which lost 0 bases and 0 bases, there was a span of 8 bases. Germline V gives CDR1 MGHDK, CDR2 SYGVNS. This CDR3 has 15 residues. CDR3 DNA: TGTGCCAGCAGTGAATATGGGGGGTACCAAGAGACCCAGTACTTC. Its translation: CASSEYGGYQETQYF.

This chain uses TRBV7-3 with TRBJ2-1; 9 bases align to TRBD2. Per germline, CDR1 SGHTA and CDR2 FQGTGA. V lost 4 bases and J lost 9; bases outside the gene matches: 4. The CDR3 has 13 amino acids. This CDR3 is CASSSGREGEQFF. CDR3 nucleotide sequence: TGTGCCAGCAGCTCCGGGCGGGAGGGTGAGCAGTTCTTC.

This clonotype turned up a few times. The J gene is TRBJ2-3, the V gene TRBV10-3; the match to TRBD2 covers 7 bases. The CDR3 has 13 amino acids. The germline V gene encodes CDR1 ENHRY and CDR2 SYGVKD. J gave up 2 bases and V 8 bases, and 4 bases lay outside the gene matches. CDR3 in amino acids: CAIGSGDTDTQYF. The CDR3 DNA follows: TGTGCCATCGGGAGCGGGGACACAGATACGCAGTATTTT.

This rearrangement joins TRBV20-1 to TRBJ2-7; D is tentatively TRBD1 or TRBD2 (5 bases each). V shed 6 bases and J shed 2 bases, with 17 bases lying between them. In germline, CDR1 is DFQATT, CDR2 SNEGSKA (reference sequence). The CDR3 covers 14 residues. This chain's CDR3 is CSAPVRDGTYEQYF. CDR3 nucleotide sequence: TGCAGTGCCCCAGTCCGGGACGGGACCTACGAGCAGTACTTC.

This chain links TRBV2 with TRBJ1-2; D gene ambiguous. CDR1 and CDR2 from the germline V gene are SNHLY and FYNNEI. The CDR3 is 12 amino acids. Trimming pared 7 bases from V and 4 bases from J, leaving 10 bases between. CDR3 nucleotides: TGTGCCAGCAATGAGGTCTCCTATGGCTACACCTTC. It yields the protein CASNEVSYGYTF.